Sequencing of this T cell receptor beta chain was carried out in a study of T cell repertoires in cytomegalovirus infection. Study-level findings and limits: The study identified carriers of CMV plus the relevant HLA from cumulative public TCR beta family frequency. The response measured ex vivo was dominated by TCR beta clonotypes (HLA-C-restricted and CMV-specific).

TCRdb passed the reads through MiXCR, listing each CDR3 protein once. The sample has roughly 180,000 distinct CDR3 sequences, roughly 28% seen once; the top ten hold 31%. About this clonotype itself: Its antigen is as yet unknown.

The receptor's source is a human donor in good health (CMV status not recorded). Some clones in this sample may be carry-over from other donors' samples. Input material: PBMCs.

In nucleotides, the CDR3 is TGTGCCAGCAGTTTAGCTAGCGGGGGGGCATCCTACGAGCAGTACTTC. Translated: CASSLASGGASYEQYF. The chain joins TRBV28 to TRBJ2-7; 12 bases line up with TRBD2. V was clipped by 2 bases and J by 1 base; unmatched bases: 3. CDR3 length equals 16 residues. Germline CDR1 MDHEN, CDR2 SYDVKM.